The sequence of this TCR beta chain was determined in a study of T cell changes during pregnancy in multiple sclerosis. Germline lookup yields CDR1 SGHDT and CDR2 YYEEEE. With 0 bases clipped from V and 2 bases from J, the junction kept 4 bases outside the gene matches. The length of the CDR3 is 15 residues. The assay was immunoSEQ multiplex PCR, and TCRdb's table has in-frame clones only and misses some. The profile covers some 70,000 clones, with about 90% appearing a single time and approximately 0.84% taken by the ten largest. This receptor was identified in a female donor with multiple sclerosis, enrolled in a pregnancy study. The chain links TRBV5-6 to TRBJ1-1, with 7 bases lining up with TRBD1. The material was peripheral blood, obtained in the second trimester of pregnancy. CDR3 sequence reads: CASSLEQGGNTEAFF. The CDR3 DNA reads TGTGCCAGCAGCTTGGAGCAGGGGGGAAACACTGAAGCTTTCTTT.